The subject of this entry is one T cell receptor (beta chain). Its antigen is undetermined. This sample was included in a study of cytomegalovirus exposure and HLA in healthy donors. Study-wide findings and caveats: The authors later found most CMV-associated TCR beta chains appeared HLA-restricted. Information on immune exposure was restricted to one variable (CMV serostatus).

Amplification used 60 Vbeta primers and 13 Jbeta primers. Under the authors' procedure: Among the unique TCR beta chains that a later analysis counted, 70 million to 85 million in all, 10 million to 13 million were shared. Assay used: immunoSEQ multiplex PCR; TCRdb lists only in-frame clones, some missing. That table supplies the V and J calls and clone size; D and trimming were determined from the DNA. Of under 200,000 clones in the sample, about four fifths were seen once. The CDR3 runs 13 residues. V lost 6 bases, J lost 3 bases, and 2 bases stayed unmatched. CDR1 is MGHDK, CDR2 SYGVNS, per germline.

This clonotype was obtained from a male donor in good health and CMV-seropositive. V and J are TRBV25-1 and TRBJ2-7; 10 positions agree with TRBD2. The source material was PBMCs. CDR3 sequence reads: CASSRTSGYEQYF. The CDR3 bases are TGTGCCAGCAGCCGGACTAGCGGCTACGAGCAGTACTTC.